Listed below are T cell receptor beta chains from one sample, sequenced in a study of patients and donors after allogeneic stem cell transplantation. TCRdb processed the RT-PCR reads anew with MiXCR; each CDR3 protein has one entry. Among some 880,000 distinct CDR3 sequences listed, over 15% were seen once. Sequencing was carried out using blood, either unsorted or a sorted T cell fraction (not recorded which). The source of these receptors is a human donor who was either an allogeneic HSCT recipient or a stem cell or donor lymphocyte infusion donor (not recorded which). It is not recorded whose cells these are; they may come from a transplant donor. The CDR3 runs from the conserved cysteine through the conserved F or W. A D gene is named only where the DNA matches it firmly. The size entry is marked missing in some rows and otherwise reads once, few, many or a size class.

D | size | J | V | DNA | CDR3
TRBD2 | few | TRBJ2-7 | TRBV4-1 | TGCGCCAGCAGCCAAGGATCCAGCGGGAGGGACTACGAGCAGTACTTC | CASSQGSSGRDYEQYF
. | few | TRBJ2-7 | TRBV6-2/TRBV6-3 | TGTGCCAGCAGGGAGTCGAGTCTCCCAATCTACGAGCAGTACTTC | CASRESSLPIYEQYF
TRBD2 | . | TRBJ2-3 | TRBV20-1 | TGCAGTGCCCCCATGAGGACTAGCGGGGTGAGCACAGATACGCAGTATTTT | CSAPMRTSGVSTDTQYF
. | . | TRBJ1-1 | TRBV12-3/TRBV12-4 | TGTGCCAGCAGCCGCCGGGAGCGGCAAGCTTTCTTT | CASSRRERQAFF
TRBD2 | few | TRBJ2-3 | TRBV3-1 | TGTGCCAGCAGCCAAGGGGCGGGAGTGTCAGATACGCAGTATTTT | CASSQGAGVSDTQYF
. | . | TRBJ1-2 | TRBV9 | TGTGCCAGCAGCGTAGATCCAGTCCCTGATGGCTACACCTTC | CASSVDPVPDGYTF
. | . | TRBJ2-1 | TRBV12-5 | TGTGCTAGTGGTTCAACCTTAACTCGGGAGATAGGGAATGAGCAGTTCTTC | CASGSTLTREIGNEQFF
. | once | TRBJ2-5 | TRBV7-9 | TGTGCCAGCATCCCGAGCCGCATTGGTGCCGAGACCCAGTACTTC | CASIPSRIGAETQYF
. | . | TRBJ2-1 | TRBV5-1 | TGCGCCAGCAGCAAGCCCGTGGACACCTACAATGAGCAGTTCTTC | CASSKPVDTYNEQFF
. | few | TRBJ2-3 | TRBV20-1 | TGCAGTGCTAGGGATTTGTACTCCACAGATACGCAGTATTTT | CSARDLYSTDTQYF
. | few | TRBJ2-2 | TRBV24-1 | TGTGCCACCAGTGGACCGGGGCCCACGAACACCGGGGAGCTGTTTTTT | CATSGPGPTNTGELFF
. | few | TRBJ2-1 | TRBV3-1 | TGTGCCAGCAGCCAAGCCCCAGTGTGGCAGTTCTTC | CASSQAPVWQFF
. | . | TRBJ1-1 | TRBV20-1 | TGCAGTGCTGTGGCCGGGCGGGGGACTGAAGCTTTCTTT | CSAVAGRGTEAFF
. | . | TRBJ1-2 | TRBV20-1 | TGCAGTGCTAGAGATACCGGCTATGGCTACACCTTC | CSARDTGYGYTF
. | many | TRBJ1-1 | TRBV12-3/TRBV12-4 | TGTGCCAGCCACCTGAAGCGGAGCGGTAACACTGAAGCTTTCTTT | CASHLKRSGNTEAFF
. | . | TRBJ2-5 | TRBV27 | TGTGCCAGCAGTTTATCGCTCGGCTCTCTAGAGACCCAGTACTTC | CASSLSLGSLETQYF
. | few | TRBJ1-1 | TRBV7-9 | TGTGCCAGCAGCTTACATCAGGGGACAAGTGAAGCTTTCTTT | CASSLHQGTSEAFF
. | many | TRBJ1-1 | TRBV12-3/TRBV12-4 | TGTGCCAGCAGTTTGTACGCCACTGAAGCTTTCTTT | CASSLYATEAFF
. | once | TRBJ2-1 | TRBV7-8 | TGTGCCAGCAGCTTAGGGTGGCTCCAAGGCGGGGAGCAGTTCTTC | CASSLGWLQGGEQFF
. | . | TRBJ1-5 | TRBV6-1 | TGTGCCAGCTCCAAGACAGTTAGCAATCAGCCCCAGCATTTT | CASSKTVSNQPQHF
. | . | TRBJ2-5 | TRBV29-1 | TGCAGCCTCCTGCGGGGCGGAGAGACCCAGTACTTC | CSLLRGGETQYF
. | few | TRBJ2-7 | TRBV6-1 | TGTGCCAGCAGTGGGACAGCTCCCTACGAGCAGTACTTC | CASSGTAPYEQYF
TRBD2 | . | TRBJ2-1 | TRBV9 | TGTGCCAGCAGCGGGACCACTAGCGGGTACAATGAGCAGTTCTTC | CASSGTTSGYNEQFF
. | few | TRBJ1-2 | TRBV20-1 | TGCAGTGCGTCTGAACGAAAGCTAAGCTATGGCTACACCTTC | CSASERKLSYGYTF
TRBD1 | few | TRBJ1-2 | TRBV24-1 | TGTGCCACCAGTGCCACGGACAGGTCGGGCTACACCTTC | CATSATDRSGYTF
. | few | TRBJ2-3 | TRBV7-3 | TGTGCCAGCAGCCGTGTTCGGCCAGATACGCAGTATTTT | CASSRVRPDTQYF
. | few | TRBJ2-7 | TRBV4-3 | TGCGCCAGCAGCCAAGATCGAGGGGAGTACCGCGAGCAGTACTTC | CASSQDRGEYREQYF
. | many | TRBJ2-2 | TRBV4-2 | TGTGCCAGCAGCCAAGAAGGATCAAGGGGGGACACGAACACCGGGGAGCTGTTTTTT | CASSQEGSRGDTNTGELFF
. | . | TRBJ2-7 | TRBV15 | TGTGCCACCAGCAGCCTAGCGCTTCTCGCCCACGAGCAGTACTTC | CATSSLALLAHEQYF
. | . | TRBJ2-7 | TRBV20-1 | TGCAGTGCTATCATACCCGGGATTAACTCCTACGAGCAGTACTTC | CSAIIPGINSYEQYF
. | . | TRBJ1-3 | TRBV20-1 | TGCAGTGCGCTAAACCCCCCCGCCTTTGGAAACACCATATATTTT | CSALNPPAFGNTIYF
. | few | TRBJ1-2 | TRBV30 | TGTGCCTGGATCCGTCCGGAGGGAGGCTACACCTTC | CAWIRPEGGYTF
. | few | TRBJ1-1 | TRBV10-3 | TGTGCCATCAGTATACGGGACATAGACATGAACACTGAAGCTTTCTTT | CAISIRDIDMNTEAFF
. | few | TRBJ1-1 | TRBV25-1 | TGTGCCAGCAGTGCATCCGTTCACAGCAACACTGAAGCTTTCTTT | CASSASVHSNTEAFF
. | few | TRBJ1-6 | TRBV25-1 | TGTGCCAGCAGTGGACAGGCTACCTATAATTCACCCCTCCACTTT | CASSGQATYNSPLHF
. | few | TRBJ2-1 | TRBV6-4 | TGTGCCAGCAGTGACTCCACAGTGCCCCGAAGTGAGCAGTTCTTC | CASSDSTVPRSEQFF
. | few | TRBJ1-5 | TRBV25-1 | TGTGCCAGCAGTGAAACAGGGCGACAGCCCCAGCATTTT | CASSETGRQPQHF
. | many | TRBJ2-1 | TRBV5-6 | TGTGCCAGCAGCTTCGACATGAGCTCCTACAATGAGCAGTTCTTC | CASSFDMSSYNEQFF
. | . | TRBJ2-3 | TRBV2 | TGTGCCAGCAGTGAAGAACTTGGCTTCTCCTTCACAGATACGCAGTATTTT | CASSEELGFSFTDTQYF
. | . | TRBJ2-3 | TRBV6-1 | TGTGCCAGCACGGCACAGGGGAGGGTTTTCCGTAGCACAGATACGCAGTATTTT | CASTAQGRVFRSTDTQYF